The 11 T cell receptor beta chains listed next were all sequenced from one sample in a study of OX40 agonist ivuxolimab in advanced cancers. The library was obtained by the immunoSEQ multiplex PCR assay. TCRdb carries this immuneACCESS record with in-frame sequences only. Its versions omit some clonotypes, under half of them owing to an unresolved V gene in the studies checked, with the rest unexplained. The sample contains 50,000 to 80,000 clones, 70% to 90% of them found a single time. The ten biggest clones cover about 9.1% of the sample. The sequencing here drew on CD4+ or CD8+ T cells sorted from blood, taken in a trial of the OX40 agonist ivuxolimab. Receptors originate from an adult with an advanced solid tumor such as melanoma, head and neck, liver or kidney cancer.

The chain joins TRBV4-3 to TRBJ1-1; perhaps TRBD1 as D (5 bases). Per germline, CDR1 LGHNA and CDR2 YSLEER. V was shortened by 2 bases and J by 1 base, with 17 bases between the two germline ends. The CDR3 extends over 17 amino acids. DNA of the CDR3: TGCGCCAGCAGCCAACACCACAGGTTAGAAAAGAACACTGAAGCTTTCTTT. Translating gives CASSQHHRLEKNTEAFF.

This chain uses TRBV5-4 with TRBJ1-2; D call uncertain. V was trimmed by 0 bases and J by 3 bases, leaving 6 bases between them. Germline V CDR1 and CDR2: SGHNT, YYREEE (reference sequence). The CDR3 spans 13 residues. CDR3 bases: TGTGCCAGCAGCTTGGCGATGGACTATGGCTACACCTTC. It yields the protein CASSLAMDYGYTF.

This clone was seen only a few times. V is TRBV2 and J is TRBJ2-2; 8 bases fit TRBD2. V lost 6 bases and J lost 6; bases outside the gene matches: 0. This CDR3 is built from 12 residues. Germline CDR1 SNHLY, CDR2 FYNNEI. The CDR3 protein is CASRREAGELFF. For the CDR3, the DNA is TGTGCCAGCAGGCGGGAGGCCGGGGAGCTGTTTTTT.

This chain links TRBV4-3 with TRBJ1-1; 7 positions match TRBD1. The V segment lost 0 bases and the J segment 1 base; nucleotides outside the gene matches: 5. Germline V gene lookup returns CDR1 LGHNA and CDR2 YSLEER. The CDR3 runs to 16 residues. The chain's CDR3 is CASSQDPSGGNTEAFF. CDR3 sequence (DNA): TGCGCCAGCAGCCAAGATCCTTCAGGGGGGAACACTGAAGCTTTCTTT.

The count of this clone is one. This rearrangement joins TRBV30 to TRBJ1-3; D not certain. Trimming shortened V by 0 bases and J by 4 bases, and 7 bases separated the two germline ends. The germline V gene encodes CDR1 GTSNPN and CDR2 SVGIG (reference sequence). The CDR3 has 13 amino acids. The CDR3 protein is CAWSVARGNTIYF. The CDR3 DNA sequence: TGTGCCTGGAGTGTAGCCAGAGGAAACACCATATATTTT.

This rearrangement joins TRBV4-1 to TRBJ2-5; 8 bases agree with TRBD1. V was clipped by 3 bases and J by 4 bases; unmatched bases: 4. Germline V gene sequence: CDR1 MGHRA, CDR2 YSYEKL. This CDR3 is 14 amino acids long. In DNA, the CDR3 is TGCGCCAGCAGCCACACACAGGGGGGAGAGACCCAGTACTTC. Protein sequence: CASSHTQGGETQYF.

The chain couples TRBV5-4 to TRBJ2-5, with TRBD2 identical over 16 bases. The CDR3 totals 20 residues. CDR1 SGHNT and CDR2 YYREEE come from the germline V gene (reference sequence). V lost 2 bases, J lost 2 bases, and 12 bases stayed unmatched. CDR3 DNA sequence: TGTGCCAGCAGCTTCGATGGGAGTGGGACTAGCGGGGGGGAACAAGAGACCCAGTACTTC. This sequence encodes CASSFDGSGTSGGEQETQYF.

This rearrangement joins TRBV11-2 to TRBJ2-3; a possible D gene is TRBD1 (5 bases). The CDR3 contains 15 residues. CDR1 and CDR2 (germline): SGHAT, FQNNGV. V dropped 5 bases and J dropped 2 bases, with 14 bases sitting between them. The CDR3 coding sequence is TGTGCCAGCAGCCAGGCTAGGGGCTTCACAGATACGCAGTATTTT. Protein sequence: CASSQARGFTDTQYF.

In DNA form, the CDR3 reads TGTGCCAGCAGTGAGCAAGAGACCCAGTACTTC. Amino acids: CASSEQETQYF. This chain uses TRBV2 with TRBJ2-5; D is unclear. CDR3 length: 11 amino acids. Germline V lookup: CDR1 SNHLY, CDR2 FYNNEI. Trimming stripped 3 bases from V and 2 bases from J, with 1 base between.

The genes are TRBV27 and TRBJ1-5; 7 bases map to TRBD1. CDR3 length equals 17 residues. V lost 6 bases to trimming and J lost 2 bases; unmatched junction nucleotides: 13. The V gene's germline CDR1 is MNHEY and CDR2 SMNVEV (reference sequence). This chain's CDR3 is CASSPQGRGDGNQPQHF. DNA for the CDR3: TGTGCCAGCAGCCCCCAGGGCAGGGGGGATGGCAATCAGCCCCAGCATTTT.

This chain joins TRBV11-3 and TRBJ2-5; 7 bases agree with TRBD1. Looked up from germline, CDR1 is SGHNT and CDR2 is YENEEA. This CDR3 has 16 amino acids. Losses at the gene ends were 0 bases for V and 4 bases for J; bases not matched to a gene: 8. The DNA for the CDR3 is TGTGCCAGCAGCTTAGATTCAGGGGGACCTTTAGAGACCCAGTACTTC. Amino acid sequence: CASSLDSGGPLETQYF.